Listed below are T cell receptor beta chains from one sample, sequenced in a study of T-cell reconstitution after alpha-beta-depleted transplantation in children. From the PCR reads, TCRdb called clonotypes with MiXCR, one entry per CDR3 protein. The sample shows hundreds of thousands of distinct CDR3 sequences, around 17% of them seen only once. Specimen: PBMCs from the stem cell graft donor, collected from the stem cell graft. The source of these receptors is a human donor who donated a stem cell graft to a child with acute myeloid leukemia. The conserved cysteine and the conserved F or W are not part of the CDR3 here. D genes are given only for firm matches.

D gene: -
V gene: TRBV6-1
J gene: TRBJ2-2
CDR3 protein: ASKMAENTGELF

D gene: TRBD1
V gene: TRBV7-9
J gene: TRBJ2-7
CDR3 protein: ASSSGTGGSYEQY

D gene: -
V gene: TRBV6-5
J gene: TRBJ2-2
CDR3 protein: ASSYSRQAAGELF

D gene: -
V gene: TRBV5-1
J gene: TRBJ2-5
CDR3 protein: ASSTLGQETQY

D gene: TRBD2
V gene: TRBV24-1
J gene: TRBJ2-1
CDR3 protein: ATSDSGLAGGPYYNEQF

D gene: -
V gene: TRBV20-1
J gene: TRBJ2-2
CDR3 protein: SAPDYHTGELF

D gene: TRBD1
V gene: TRBV29-1
J gene: TRBJ1-1
CDR3 protein: SGRQGNTEAF

D gene: -
V gene: TRBV6-5
J gene: TRBJ1-2
CDR3 protein: ASRPTGRYGYT

D gene: TRBD1
V gene: TRBV7-9
J gene: TRBJ1-1
CDR3 protein: TSRSDRAHEAF

D gene: TRBD1
V gene: TRBV7-2
J gene: TRBJ1-2
CDR3 protein: ASSLREGGARYGYT

D gene: TRBD1
V gene: TRBV5-5
J gene: TRBJ1-1
CDR3 protein: ASSFWDSNTEAF

D gene: TRBD1
V gene: TRBV12-3/TRBV12-4
J gene: TRBJ1-2
CDR3 protein: ASSFNRGGYGYT

D gene: TRBD1
V gene: TRBV29-1
J gene: TRBJ2-7
CDR3 protein: SATRDRYEQY

D gene: TRBD2
V gene: TRBV10-2
J gene: TRBJ2-2
CDR3 protein: ASSATSDGTGELF

D gene: -
V gene: TRBV6-2/TRBV6-3
J gene: TRBJ2-6
CDR3 protein: ASSYSTPRGRGANVLT

D gene: -
V gene: TRBV30
J gene: TRBJ2-5
CDR3 protein: AWKKGGTQY

D gene: -
V gene: TRBV20-1
J gene: TRBJ1-1
CDR3 protein: SARNTSRMNTEAF

D gene: -
V gene: TRBV12-3/TRBV12-4
J gene: TRBJ1-1
CDR3 protein: ASSGEGVIYTEAF

D gene: TRBD1
V gene: TRBV29-1
J gene: TRBJ2-7
CDR3 protein: SVQGNGYEQY

D gene: -
V gene: TRBV11-2
J gene: TRBJ2-1
CDR3 protein: ASSLGLGQF

D gene: TRBD1
V gene: TRBV7-9
J gene: TRBJ1-2
CDR3 protein: ASSPRDSQWTNYGYT

D gene: -
V gene: TRBV20-1
J gene: TRBJ1-6
CDR3 protein: SARDRQGTYNSPLH

D gene: -
V gene: TRBV12-3/TRBV12-4
J gene: TRBJ1-1
CDR3 protein: ASAPAKKGATEAF

D gene: -
V gene: TRBV12-3/TRBV12-4
J gene: TRBJ2-5
CDR3 protein: ASKHQETQY

D gene: TRBD1
V gene: TRBV29-1
J gene: TRBJ1-1
CDR3 protein: SATPTGNEAF

D gene: -
V gene: TRBV20-1
J gene: TRBJ2-2
CDR3 protein: SARGGAYRTGELF

D gene: TRBD1
V gene: TRBV29-1
J gene: TRBJ2-6
CDR3 protein: SVESTGQASGANVLT

D gene: -
V gene: TRBV7-6
J gene: TRBJ2-2
CDR3 protein: ASSEGPADTGELF

D gene: -
V gene: TRBV20-1
J gene: TRBJ1-3
CDR3 protein: SVRGFSGNTIY

D gene: TRBD2
V gene: TRBV7-9
J gene: TRBJ2-4
CDR3 protein: ASSPEPGGNIQY

D gene: -
V gene: TRBV20-1
J gene: TRBJ2-2
CDR3 protein: SARVRDGNTGELF

D gene: TRBD2
V gene: TRBV20-1
J gene: TRBJ2-3
CDR3 protein: SALFRGGGSDTQY

D gene: -
V gene: TRBV5-1
J gene: TRBJ1-1
CDR3 protein: ASSLVGLEDTEAF

D gene: -
V gene: TRBV9
J gene: TRBJ2-1
CDR3 protein: ASSARGTYNEQF

D gene: -
V gene: TRBV12-3/TRBV12-4
J gene: TRBJ2-7
CDR3 protein: ASSYGVHYEQY

D gene: -
V gene: TRBV7-9
J gene: TRBJ1-6
CDR3 protein: ASSQAGTHSPLH

D gene: TRBD2
V gene: TRBV5-1
J gene: TRBJ2-3
CDR3 protein: ASSLEPGGPSTDTQY

D gene: TRBD1
V gene: TRBV6-2/TRBV6-3
J gene: TRBJ2-3
CDR3 protein: ASSYELSGTGGTDTQY

D gene: -
V gene: TRBV29-1
J gene: TRBJ2-1
CDR3 protein: SGGVWAYNEQF

D gene: -
V gene: TRBV7-9
J gene: TRBJ1-5
CDR3 protein: ASSWEREINQPQH